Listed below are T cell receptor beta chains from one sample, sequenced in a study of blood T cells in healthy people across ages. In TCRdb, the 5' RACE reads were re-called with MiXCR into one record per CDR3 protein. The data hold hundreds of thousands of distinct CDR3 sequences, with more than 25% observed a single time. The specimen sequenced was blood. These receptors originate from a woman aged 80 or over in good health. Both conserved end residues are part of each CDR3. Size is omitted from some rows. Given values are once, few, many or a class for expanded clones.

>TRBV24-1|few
CATMGLQDTDTQYF
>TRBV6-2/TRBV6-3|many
CASSYSIQGRDRHNPYGYTF
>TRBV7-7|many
CASSATSYNEQFF
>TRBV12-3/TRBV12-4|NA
CASGRGAGNTIYF
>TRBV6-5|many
CASSYWGASGGGGQETQYF
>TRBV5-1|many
CASSSGGSTEAFF
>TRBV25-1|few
CASSLLSSSTDTQYF
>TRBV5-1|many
CASSFTSGNEQFF
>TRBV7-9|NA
CASSLGGPDNEQFF
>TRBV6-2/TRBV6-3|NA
CASSPGARAFF
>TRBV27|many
CASQLRTGYNSPLHF
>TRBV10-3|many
CAISESTQTYNEQFF
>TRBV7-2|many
CASSLVGQGSYNEQFF
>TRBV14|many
CASSQTAQGQGYTF
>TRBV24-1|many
CATSPKFGAGGLDTQYF
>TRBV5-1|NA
CASSLDLIEQFF
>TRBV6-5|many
CASTAPGKETQYF
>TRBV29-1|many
CSVMKYGAQETQYF
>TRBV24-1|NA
CATSDPGEGAQPQHF
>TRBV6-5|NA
CASRRTRGDRGGEAFF
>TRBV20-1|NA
CSARGRNDEQFF
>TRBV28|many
CASSSSRGAKNIQYF
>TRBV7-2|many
CASSTQRGGDVEQFF
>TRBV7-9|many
CAGQNRAYEQYF
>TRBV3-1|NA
CASRLAENTEAFF
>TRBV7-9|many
CASSRSGANSGANVLTF
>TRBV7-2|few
CASSLQGAGVGTEAFF
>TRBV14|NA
CASTSGGASRDTQYF
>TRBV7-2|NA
CASSLRAGGSNSPLHF
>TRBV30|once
CAWSPGGYEQFF